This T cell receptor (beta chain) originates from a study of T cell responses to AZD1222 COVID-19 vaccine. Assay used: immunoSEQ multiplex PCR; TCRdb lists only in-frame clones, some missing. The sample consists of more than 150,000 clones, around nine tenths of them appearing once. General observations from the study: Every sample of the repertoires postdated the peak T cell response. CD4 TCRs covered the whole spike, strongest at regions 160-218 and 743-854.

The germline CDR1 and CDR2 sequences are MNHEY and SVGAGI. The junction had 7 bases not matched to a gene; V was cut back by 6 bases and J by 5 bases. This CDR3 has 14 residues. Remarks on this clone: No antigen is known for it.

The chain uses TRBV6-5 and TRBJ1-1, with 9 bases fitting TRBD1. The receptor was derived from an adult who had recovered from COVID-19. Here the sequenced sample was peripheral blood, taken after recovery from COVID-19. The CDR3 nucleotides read TGTGCCAGCAGGGGGGACAGGGTTGGGACTGAAGCTTTCTTT. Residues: CASRGDRVGTEAFF.